These 27 T cell receptor beta chains were all obtained from the same sample, sequenced in a study of shared clonotypes between healthy human individuals. The assay was immunoSEQ multiplex PCR, and TCRdb's table has in-frame clones only and misses some. Of approximately 1,500,000 clones detected, around 98% appear once; the ten largest clones hold roughly 0.45%. The sample was naive CD4+ T cells sorted from blood. Subset here: CD45RA+ positively selected. These receptors all stem from a man younger than 45 in good health.

The chain joins TRBV9 to TRBJ2-7; D not resolved. The CDR3 is 14 residues long. Germline CDR1 is SGDLS and CDR2 is YYNGEE. V lost 3 bases and J lost 1, with 11 bases in between. The CDR3 reads CASSEMVESYEQYF. The CDR3 coding sequence is TGTGCCAGCAGCGAGATGGTGGAGTCCTACGAGCAGTACTTC.

The genes are TRBV6-1 and TRBJ2-7; maybe TRBD1 (5 bases). The CDR3 runs 12 residues. CDR1 and CDR2 (germline): MNHNS, SASEGT. The ends were cut back, 5 bases at V and 4 bases at J, with 9 bases in the middle. CDR3 amino acids: CASSQTGYEQYF. The CDR3 region has the DNA TGTGCCAGCAGTCAAACAGGATACGAGCAGTACTTC.

The rearrangement uses TRBV18 and TRBJ2-1, with a possible D match to TRBD1 (7 bases). Germline CDR1 KGHSH, CDR2 LQKENI. Trimming left V 10 bases short and J 7 bases short, with 17 bases between. The CDR3 sequence is 13 residues long. The CDR3 DNA sequence: TGTGCCACTAAGAGGACAGGAGGGAATGAGCAGTTCTTC. Amino acid sequence: CATKRTGGNEQFF. The variable domain in full, completed from reference TRBV18 and TRBJ2-1, reads NAGVMQNPRHLVRRRGQEARLRCSPMKGHSHVYWYRQLPEEGLKFMVYLQKENIIDESGMPKERFSAEFPKEGPSILRIQQVVRGDSAAYFCATKRTGGNEQFFGPGTRLTVL.

The rearrangement uses TRBV2 and TRBJ1-4; TRBD1 agrees at 10 bases. Germline loops: CDR1 SNHLY, CDR2 FYNNEI. V trimming: 0 bases; J trimming: 11 bases; junction bases outside the gene matches: 3. The CDR3 is 14 residues long. The chain's CDR3 is CASSEAPDRGKLFF. CDR3 nucleotides: TGTGCCAGCAGTGAAGCCCCGGACAGGGGGAAACTGTTTTTT.

The CDR3, as DNA: TGTGCCAGCAGCCCGAGGTGGGCGGGAATGACTGAAGCTTTCTTT. This gives the protein CASSPRWAGMTEAFF. V gene TRBV7-2 combines with J gene TRBJ1-1, with D unclear. The CDR3 contains 15 residues. V was pared by 5 bases and J by 5 bases, with 18 bases between. Germline-derived CDR1 and CDR2 are SGHTA and FQGNSA.

V usage is TRBV9 and J usage is TRBJ2-5; 10 positions match TRBD1. Germline-derived CDR1 and CDR2 are SGDLS and YYNGEE. CDR3 length equals 19 residues. After removal of 4 bases from V and 2 bases from J, the junction contained 17 bases not matched to a gene. The CDR3 bases are TGTGCCAGCAGCCTTGGTCTCGACAGGGGGCTGGGGAGGCAAGAGACCCAGTACTTC. Translating it yields CASSLGLDRGLGRQETQYF.

The rearrangement links TRBV9 to TRBJ2-5; no reliable D call. V lost 0 bases to trimming and J lost 3 bases, with 15 bases between them. Germline assignment: CDR1 SGDLS and CDR2 YYNGEE. This CDR3 is built from 16 residues. The chain's CDR3 is CASSVAWASGEETQYF. CDR3 sequence (DNA): TGTGCCAGCAGCGTAGCGTGGGCTAGTGGAGAAGAGACCCAGTACTTC.

The gene calls are TRBV2 and TRBJ2-6; D is uncertain. Germline V gene lookup returns CDR1 SNHLY and CDR2 FYNNEI. This CDR3 contains 14 residues. The CDR3, as DNA: TGTGCAGGGCACCTTAGCTCTGGGGCCAACGTCCTGACTTTC. Its translation: CAGHLSSGANVLTF. Full variable domain (rest looked up from reference TRBV2 and TRBJ2-6): EPEVTQTPSHQVTQMGQEVILRCVPISNHLYFYWYRQILGQKVEFLVSFYNNEISEKSEIFDDQFSVERPDGSNFTLKIRSTKLEDSAMYFCAGHLSSGANVLTFGAGSRLTVL.

This clone appeared a single time. The chain has TRBV25-1 and TRBJ1-1; D ambiguous. Germline values: CDR1 MGHDK, CDR2 SYGVNS. This CDR3 is built from 12 residues. V lost 7 bases and J 7 bases, leaving 13 bases between the germline ends. DNA for the CDR3: TGTGCCAGCAACGCCCTTGTTGGTGAAGCTTTCTTT. Translation: CASNALVGEAFF. The full variable domain, its missing parts supplied by reference TRBV25-1 and TRBJ1-1, is EADIYQTPRYLVIGTGKKITLECSQTMGHDKMYWYQQDPGMELHLIHYSYGVNSTEKGDLSSESTVSRIRTEHFPLTLESARPSHTSQYLCASNALVGEAFFGQGTRLTVV.

Note on this clone: The same CDR3 can be traced to other DNA sequences in this sample. The chain is built from TRBV5-1 and TRBJ2-3; 12 bases are a match to TRBD2. The CDR3 has 16 residues. Germline trimming cut 4 bases from V and 2 bases from J; bases unmatched to any gene: 5. Germline V gives CDR1 SGHRS, CDR2 YFSETQ. This CDR3 reads CASSPGLAGFTDTQYF. DNA of the CDR3: TGCGCCAGCAGCCCCGGACTAGCGGGGTTCACAGATACGCAGTATTTT.

V gene TRBV6-6 combines with J gene TRBJ2-7, with D unclear. Trimming pared 2 bases from V and 3 bases from J, leaving 14 bases between. Germline CDR1 and CDR2: MNHNY and SVGAGI (reference sequence). The CDR3 consists of 15 residues. The CDR3 DNA sequence: TGTGCCAGCAGTTACGGCGCCGGGCTGAACTACGAGCAGTACTTC. Protein: CASSYGAGLNYEQYF.

The CDR3 sequence is CASSIEGWNTEAFF. The CDR3, as DNA: TGTGCCAGCAGCATAGAGGGGTGGAACACTGAAGCTTTCTTT. J is TRBJ1-1 and V is TRBV5-5, with TRBD1 as a possible D gene (5 bases). Germline CDR1 SGHKS, CDR2 YYEKEE (reference sequence). CDR3 size: 14 residues. With 4 bases removed from V and 1 base from J, the gap between germline ends came to 11 bases.

The rearrangement links TRBV5-1 to TRBJ2-3, with 10 bases lining up with TRBD1. The CDR3 runs 17 residues. The germline CDR1 and CDR2 sequences are SGHRS and YFSETQ. With V trimmed by 0 bases and J by 0 bases, 4 bases remained unmatched. The CDR3 sequence is CASSLATGGPSTDTQYF. CDR3 DNA: TGCGCCAGCAGCTTGGCGACAGGGGGCCCTAGCACAGATACGCAGTATTTT.

The CDR3 sequence is CASSLSQGYEQYF. The CDR3 region has the DNA TGCGCCAGCAGCTTGTCACAGGGGTACGAGCAGTACTTC. J is TRBJ2-7 and V is TRBV5-1; 7 nucleotides match TRBD1. Germline CDR1 is SGHRS and CDR2 is YFSETQ. V lost 1 base and J lost 4; bases outside the gene matches: 2. The CDR3 consists of 13 residues.

V and J are TRBV9 and TRBJ2-7, with 9 bases matching TRBD2. V lost 4 bases to trimming and J lost 0 bases; unmatched junction nucleotides: 2. The CDR3 length is 14 residues. Germline V gene lookup returns CDR1 SGDLS and CDR2 YYNGEE. Here the CDR3 DNA reads TGTGCCAGCAGCACTAGCGGGTTCTCCTACGAGCAGTACTTC. Translated, it gives CASSTSGFSYEQYF.

The chain is built from TRBV18 and TRBJ2-7, with TRBD2 matching over 12 bases. With V trimmed by 5 bases and J by 1 base, 6 bases remained unmatched. Per germline, CDR1 KGHSH and CDR2 LQKENI. CDR3 length: 16 amino acids. CDR3 DNA: TGTGCCAGCTCAGAGGGACTAGCGGGTGAATCCTACGAGCAGTACTTC. Encoded protein: CASSEGLAGESYEQYF.

The J gene is TRBJ2-3, the V gene TRBV7-2; 8 positions agree with TRBD2. The germline CDR1 and CDR2 sequences are SGHTA and FQGNSA. V lost 2 bases and J lost 4; bases outside the gene matches: 5. There are 15 residues in the CDR3. In DNA form, the CDR3 reads TGTGCCAGCAGCTTACGGGGACTAGTCCCAGATACGCAGTATTTT. It is translated as CASSLRGLVPDTQYF.

The chain is built from TRBV9 and TRBJ1-2; TRBD1 agrees at 9 bases. This CDR3 has 14 residues. V lost 0 bases and J lost 4; bases outside the gene matches: 1. Germline V gene lookup returns CDR1 SGDLS and CDR2 YYNGEE. The CDR3: CASSVAGQGYGYTF. CDR3 bases: TGTGCCAGCAGCGTAGCGGGACAGGGCTATGGCTACACCTTC.

The rearrangement links TRBV30 to TRBJ2-1; unclear D gene. The CDR3 extends over 11 amino acids. The V end was cut by 0 bases, the J end by 12 bases, with 9 bases between. Germline CDR1 GTSNPN, CDR2 SVGIG (reference sequence). DNA for the CDR3: TGTGCCTGGAGTGTACAAGCAGCGCAGTTCTTC. Protein: CAWSVQAAQFF. Supplemented by reference TRBV30 and TRBJ2-1, the full variable domain reads SQTIHQWPATLVQPVGSPLSLECTVEGTSNPNLYWYRQAAGRGLQLLFYSVGIGQISSEVPQNLSASRPQDRQFILSSKKLLLSDSGFYLCAWSVQAAQFFGPGTRLTVL.

The chain carries TRBV20-1 and TRBJ2-7, with D possibly being TRBD2 (6 bases). V gave up 0 bases and J gave up 13 bases, with 13 bases separating them. The germline CDR1 and CDR2 sequences are DFQATT and SNEGSKA (reference sequence). CDR3 length: 11 amino acids. CDR3 sequence reads: CSARDPGLTYF. The CDR3 DNA reads TGCAGTGCTAGAGACCCGGGACTTACCTACTTC.

The chain combines TRBV20-1 with TRBJ1-1; D unresolved. Germline CDR1 reads DFQATT; CDR2 reads SNEGSKA (reference sequence). The CDR3 is 10 amino acids. Trimming left V 6 bases short and J 7 bases short, with 9 bases between. CDR3 sequence: CSALTLEAFF. The CDR3, as DNA: TGCAGTGCCCTGACTCTTGAAGCTTTCTTT.

V usage is TRBV6-5 and J usage is TRBJ2-2; TRBD1 aligns across 10 bases. V dropped 6 bases and J dropped 7; count of bases not matched to a gene: 8. The CDR3 totals 15 residues. Germline V gene sequence: CDR1 MNHEY, CDR2 SVGAGI. The CDR3 region is CASRSWDRGIGELFF. The CDR3 DNA sequence: TGTGCCAGCAGATCCTGGGACAGGGGAATCGGGGAGCTGTTTTTT.

The chain joins TRBV6-5 to TRBJ1-4, with D hard to call. The V and J ends lost 2 bases and 14 bases respectively, with 18 bases between them. Germline V gene data show CDR1 as MNHEY and CDR2 as SVGAGI. This CDR3 spans 14 amino acids. The chain's CDR3 is CASSYDDTSAILFF. As DNA, the CDR3 is TGTGCCAGCAGTTACGACGACACCTCAGCTATTCTGTTTTTT.

This clone was seen a single time. This chain connects TRBV29-1 to TRBJ1-2, with 7 bases fitting TRBD1. V shed 6 bases, J shed 4 bases, and the junction held 8 bases outside the gene matches. The germline gives CDR1 SQVTM, CDR2 ANQGSEA. The CDR3 contains 13 residues. The CDR3 here is CSVRRQGRYGYTF. CDR3 nucleotide sequence: TGCAGCGTGAGAAGACAGGGTCGCTATGGCTACACCTTC.

This clone was recorded once. The chain links TRBV10-3 to TRBJ1-5; 7 bases align to TRBD1. Trimming at V came to 6 bases and at J to 4 bases, leaving 3 bases not matched to a gene. The CDR3 consists of 13 residues. The V gene's germline CDR1 is ENHRY and CDR2 SYGVKD. Here the CDR3 DNA reads TGTGCCATCAGAGAACAGGGGAATCAGCCCCAGCATTTT. Its protein product is CAIREQGNQPQHF.

The J gene is TRBJ2-1, the V gene TRBV19; 7 nucleotides agree with TRBD2. The CDR3 length is 18 residues. J was trimmed by 0 bases and V by 4 bases; bases with no gene match: 12. Germline CDR1 and CDR2: LNHDA and SQIVND (reference sequence). CDR3 nucleotides: TGTGCCAGTAGTAGAGGGCTAGCGGTCGTTAGCTCCTACAATGAGCAGTTCTTC. The encoded protein is CASSRGLAVVSSYNEQFF.

The V call is TRBV7-9, the J call TRBJ2-1; 7 bases align to TRBD2. Unmatched junction bases numbered 5, after V lost 2 bases and J lost 1 base. Germline CDR1 SEHNR, CDR2 FQNEAQ (reference sequence). The CDR3 is 16 amino acids. The CDR3, as DNA: TGTGCCAGCAGCTTAAGCGGGACCCGATCCTACAATGAGCAGTTCTTC. Its translation is CASSLSGTRSYNEQFF.